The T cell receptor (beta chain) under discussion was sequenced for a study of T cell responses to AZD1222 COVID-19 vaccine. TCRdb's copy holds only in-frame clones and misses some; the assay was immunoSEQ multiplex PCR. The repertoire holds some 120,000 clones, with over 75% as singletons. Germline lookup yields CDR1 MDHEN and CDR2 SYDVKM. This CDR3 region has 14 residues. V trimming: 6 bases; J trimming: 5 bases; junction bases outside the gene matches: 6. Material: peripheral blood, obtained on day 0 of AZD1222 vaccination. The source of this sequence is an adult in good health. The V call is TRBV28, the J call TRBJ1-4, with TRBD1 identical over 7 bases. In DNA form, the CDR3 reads TGTGCCAGCAGGTCCGGGACAGCGAATGAAAAACTGTTTTTT. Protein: CASRSGTANEKLFF.